The text below deals with one T cell receptor beta chain. Its antigen is not known. The source of the sample is a study of blood T cells in healthy people across ages. Findings and limits, study-wide: A greater number of naive CD4+ cells and higher diversity distinguished long-lived donors from aged donors.

CDR3 length equals 14 residues. Germline assignment: CDR1 SGHTA and CDR2 FQGNSA. PCR was performed a second time for roughly 7 to 11 cycles using a sample-barcoded 5' primer and a J-beta primer mix. TCRdb analysed the 5' RACE reads with MiXCR anew, one entry per CDR3 protein. Of 550,000 to 750,000 distinct CDR3 sequences listed, under 25% are singletons. The sequence was obtained from a man in his 70s in good health. Material for sequencing was blood. The chain has TRBV7-2 and TRBJ2-5; a weak D match, TRBD2 (6 bases). The J call is doubtful: the DNA matches TRBJ2-1 better. CDR3 loop: CASSLGAGSGEQFF. The CDR3 bases are TGTGCCAGCAGCTTAGGGGCGGGGTCGGGTGAGCAGTTCTTC.